The clone carrying this T cell receptor (beta chain) is categorized as medium-sized (0.01 to 0.1%). Its antigen is not identified. The CDR3 extends over 12 amino acids. Germline CDR1 reads GTSNPN; CDR2 reads SVGIG (reference sequence). Deletions cut 3 bases from V and 2 bases from J, with 7 bases between. The data derive from a study of T cell repertoires in aging, cancer and after chemotherapy. Study as a whole: Healthy donor repertoires were recorded over several months to years and showed clear clonal overlap.

Amplification of TCR beta used genomic DNA extracted from peripheral blood. A mixed TRB-A/B primer pool amplified rearranged TRB by multiplex touch-down PCR. TCRdb passed the multiplex PCR reads through MiXCR, listing each CDR3 protein once. The sample contains some 4,900 distinct CDR3 sequences, 26% of which appear only once. Study-level points and caveats: Loss of evenness, beyond lost richness, contributed to age-related TCR diversity decline in cancer patients. Across the chemotherapy interval, each cancer cohort showed higher median generation probability, suggesting thymic rebound. The repertoire data cannot show anything about immunological memory following chemotherapy.

The sequenced sample consisted of blood. The TCR sequence derives from a human donor in good health. This chain connects TRBV30 to TRBJ1-2; D is unresolved. In DNA, the CDR3 is TGTGCCTGGAGCGGTGGGAACTATGGCTACACCTTC. Protein: CAWSGGNYGYTF.